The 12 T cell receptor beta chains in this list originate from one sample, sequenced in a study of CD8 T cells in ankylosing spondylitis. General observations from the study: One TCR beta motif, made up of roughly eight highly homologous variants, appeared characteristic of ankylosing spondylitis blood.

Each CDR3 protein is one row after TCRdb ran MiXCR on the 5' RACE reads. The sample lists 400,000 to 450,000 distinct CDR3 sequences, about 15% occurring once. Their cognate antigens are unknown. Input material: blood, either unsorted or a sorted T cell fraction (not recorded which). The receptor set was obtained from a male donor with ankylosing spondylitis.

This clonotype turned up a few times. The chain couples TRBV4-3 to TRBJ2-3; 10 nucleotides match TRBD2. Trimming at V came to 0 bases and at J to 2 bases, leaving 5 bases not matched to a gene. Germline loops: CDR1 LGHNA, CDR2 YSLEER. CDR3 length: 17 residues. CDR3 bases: TGCGCCAGCAGCCAAGATGGACTAGCGGAGTTCACAGATACGCAGTATTTT. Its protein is CASSQDGLAEFTDTQYF.

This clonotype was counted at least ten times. This CDR3 is CSVNNAEETQYF. CDR3 sequence (DNA): TGCAGCGTTAACAATGCGGAAGAGACCCAGTACTTC. The chain carries TRBV29-1 and TRBJ2-5; D not resolved. Trimming stripped 5 bases from V and 3 bases from J, with 10 bases between. Germline V lookup: CDR1 SQVTM, CDR2 ANQGSEA. CDR3 length: 12 amino acids.

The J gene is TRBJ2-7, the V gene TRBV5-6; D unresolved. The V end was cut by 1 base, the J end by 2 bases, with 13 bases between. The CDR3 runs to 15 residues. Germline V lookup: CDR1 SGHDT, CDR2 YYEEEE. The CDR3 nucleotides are TGTGCCAGCAGCTTGTCGGTAGGGCGGACCTACGAGCAGTACTTC. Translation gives CASSLSVGRTYEQYF. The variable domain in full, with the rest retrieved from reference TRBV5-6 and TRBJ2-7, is DAGVTQSPTHLIKTRGQQVTLRCSPKSGHDTVSWYQQALGQGPQFIFQYYEEEERQRGNFPDRFSGHQFPNYSSELNVNALLLGDSALYLCASSLSVGRTYEQYFGPGTRLTVT.

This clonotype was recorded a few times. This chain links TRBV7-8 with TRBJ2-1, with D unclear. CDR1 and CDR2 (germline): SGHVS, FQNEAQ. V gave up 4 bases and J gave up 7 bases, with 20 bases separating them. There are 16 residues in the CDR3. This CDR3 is CASSSTQGLVGNEQFF. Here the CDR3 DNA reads TGTGCCAGCAGCTCGACACAAGGCCTTGTGGGTAATGAGCAGTTCTTC.

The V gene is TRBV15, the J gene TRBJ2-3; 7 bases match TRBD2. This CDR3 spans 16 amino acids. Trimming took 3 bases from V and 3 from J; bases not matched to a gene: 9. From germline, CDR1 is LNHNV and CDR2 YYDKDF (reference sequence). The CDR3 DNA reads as TGTGCCACCAGCAGGGATCTAGCGGCGCGGACAGATACGCAGTATTTT. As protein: CATSRDLAARTDTQYF.

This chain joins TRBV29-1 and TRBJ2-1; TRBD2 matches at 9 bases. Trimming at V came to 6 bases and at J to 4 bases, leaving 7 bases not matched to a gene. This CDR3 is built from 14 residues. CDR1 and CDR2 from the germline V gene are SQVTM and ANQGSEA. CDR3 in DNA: TGCAGCGTCCGGCGACTAGCGGAATACAATGAGCAGTTCTTC. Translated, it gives CSVRRLAEYNEQFF.

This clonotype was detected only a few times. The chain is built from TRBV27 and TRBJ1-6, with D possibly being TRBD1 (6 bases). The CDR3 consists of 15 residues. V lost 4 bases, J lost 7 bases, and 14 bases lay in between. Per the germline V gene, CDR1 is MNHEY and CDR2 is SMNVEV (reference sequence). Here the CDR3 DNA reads TGTGCCAGCAGTTCCCCAGGGGTCTGGAATTCACCCCTCCACTTT. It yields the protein CASSSPGVWNSPLHF.

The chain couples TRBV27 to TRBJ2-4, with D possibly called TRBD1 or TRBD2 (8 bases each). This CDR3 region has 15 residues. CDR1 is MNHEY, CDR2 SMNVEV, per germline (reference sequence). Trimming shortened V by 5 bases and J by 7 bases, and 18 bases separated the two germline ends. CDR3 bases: TGTGCCAGCAGTCCCGGACAGGGCGGGGGGAACATTCAGTACTTC. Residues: CASSPGQGGGNIQYF.

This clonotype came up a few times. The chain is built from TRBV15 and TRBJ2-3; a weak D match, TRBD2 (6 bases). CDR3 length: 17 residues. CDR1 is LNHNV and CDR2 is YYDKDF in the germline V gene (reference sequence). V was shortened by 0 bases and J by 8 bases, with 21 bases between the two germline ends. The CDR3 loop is CATSRDSGTLRPGTQYF. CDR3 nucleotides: TGTGCCACCAGCAGAGATTCCGGGACTCTACGTCCGGGTACGCAGTATTTT. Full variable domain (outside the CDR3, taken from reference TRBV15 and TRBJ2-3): DAMVIQNPRYQVTQFGKPVTLSCSQTLNHNVMYWYQQKSSQAPKLLFHYYDKDFNNEADTPDNFQSRRPNTSFCFLDIRSPGLGDTAMYLCATSRDSGTLRPGTQYFGPGTRLTVL.

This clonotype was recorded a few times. The CDR3 DNA reads as TGCAGTGCCTTCGACAGTAACACTGAAGCTTTCTTT. Translation gives CSAFDSNTEAFF. This chain links TRBV20-1 with TRBJ1-1; the D gene is possibly TRBD1 (5 bases). Trimming pared 6 bases from V and 2 bases from J, leaving 10 bases between. CDR1 is DFQATT and CDR2 is SNEGSKA in the germline V gene (reference sequence). The CDR3 extends over 12 amino acids.

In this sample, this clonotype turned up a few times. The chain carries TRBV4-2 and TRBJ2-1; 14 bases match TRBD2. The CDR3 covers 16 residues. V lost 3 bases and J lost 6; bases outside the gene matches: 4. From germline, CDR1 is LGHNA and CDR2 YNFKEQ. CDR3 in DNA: TGTGCCAGCAGCCAGACGGGACTAGCGGGAGCCAATGAGCAGTTCTTC. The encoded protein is CASSQTGLAGANEQFF.

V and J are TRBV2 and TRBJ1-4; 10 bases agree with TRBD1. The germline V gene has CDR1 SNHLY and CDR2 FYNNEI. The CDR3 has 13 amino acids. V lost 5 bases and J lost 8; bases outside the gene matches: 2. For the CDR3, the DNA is TGTGCCAGCAGTCGGACAGGGGGGGAAAAACTGTTTTTT. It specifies CASSRTGGEKLFF. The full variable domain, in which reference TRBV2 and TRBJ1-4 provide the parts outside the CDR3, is EPEVTQTPSHQVTQMGQEVILRCVPISNHLYFYWYRQILGQKVEFLVSFYNNEISEKSEIFDDQFSVERPDGSNFTLKIRSTKLEDSAMYFCASSRTGGEKLFFGSGTQLSVL.